This T cell receptor beta chain stems from a study of blood T cell repertoires in COVID-19. Germline CDR1 PRHDT, CDR2 FYEKMQ (reference sequence). The CDR3 has 11 amino acids. Profiling relied on immunoSEQ multiplex PCR, and the TCRdb table lists in-frame clones only, not all of them. The data contain hundreds of thousands of clones, 85% to 90% of them singletons. As to this clone: At one end the junction does not follow the germline gene, possibly because of a read error.

Input material: peripheral blood. This sequence was found in a woman in her thirties or forties who had recovered from COVID-19. The V gene is TRBV13, the J gene TRBJ1-1; 8 bases align to TRBD1. The CDR3 reads CASSLGQGRRF. The CDR3 DNA reads TGTGCCAGCAGCCTAGGACAGGGTCGCCGATTT.